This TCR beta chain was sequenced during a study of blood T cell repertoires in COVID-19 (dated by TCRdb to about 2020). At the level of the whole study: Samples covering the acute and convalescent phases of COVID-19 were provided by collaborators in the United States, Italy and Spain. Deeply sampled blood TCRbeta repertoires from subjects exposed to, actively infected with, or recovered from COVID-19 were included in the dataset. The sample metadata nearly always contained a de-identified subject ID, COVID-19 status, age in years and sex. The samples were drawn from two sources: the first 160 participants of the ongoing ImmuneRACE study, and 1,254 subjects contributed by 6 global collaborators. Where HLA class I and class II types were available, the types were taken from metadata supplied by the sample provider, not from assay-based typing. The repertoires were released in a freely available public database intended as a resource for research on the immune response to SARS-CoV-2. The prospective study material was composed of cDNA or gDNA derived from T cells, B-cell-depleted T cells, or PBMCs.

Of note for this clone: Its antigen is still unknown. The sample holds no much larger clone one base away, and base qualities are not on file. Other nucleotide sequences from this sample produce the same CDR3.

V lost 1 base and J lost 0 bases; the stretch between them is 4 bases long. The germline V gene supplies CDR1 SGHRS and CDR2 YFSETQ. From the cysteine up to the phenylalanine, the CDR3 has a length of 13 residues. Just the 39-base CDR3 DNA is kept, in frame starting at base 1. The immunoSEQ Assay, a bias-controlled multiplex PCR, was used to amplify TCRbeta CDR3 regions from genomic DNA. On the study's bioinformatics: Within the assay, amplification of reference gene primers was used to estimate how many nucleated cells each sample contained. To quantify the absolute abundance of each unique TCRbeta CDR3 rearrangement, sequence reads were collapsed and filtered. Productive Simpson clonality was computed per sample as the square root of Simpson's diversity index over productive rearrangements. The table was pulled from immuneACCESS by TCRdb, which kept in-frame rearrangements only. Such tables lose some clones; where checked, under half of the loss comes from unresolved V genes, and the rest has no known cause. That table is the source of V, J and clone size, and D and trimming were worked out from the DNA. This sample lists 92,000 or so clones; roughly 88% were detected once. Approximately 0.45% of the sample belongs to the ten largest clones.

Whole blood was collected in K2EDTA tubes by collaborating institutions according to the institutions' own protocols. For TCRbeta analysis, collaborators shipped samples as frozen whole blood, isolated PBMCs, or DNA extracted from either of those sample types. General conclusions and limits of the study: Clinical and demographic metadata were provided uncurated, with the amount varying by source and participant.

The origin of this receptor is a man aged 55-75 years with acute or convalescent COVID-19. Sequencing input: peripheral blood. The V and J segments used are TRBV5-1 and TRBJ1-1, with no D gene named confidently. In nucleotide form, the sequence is TGCGCCAGCAGCTTGAGCGTGAACACTGAAGCTTTCTTT. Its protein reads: CASSLSVNTEAFF.